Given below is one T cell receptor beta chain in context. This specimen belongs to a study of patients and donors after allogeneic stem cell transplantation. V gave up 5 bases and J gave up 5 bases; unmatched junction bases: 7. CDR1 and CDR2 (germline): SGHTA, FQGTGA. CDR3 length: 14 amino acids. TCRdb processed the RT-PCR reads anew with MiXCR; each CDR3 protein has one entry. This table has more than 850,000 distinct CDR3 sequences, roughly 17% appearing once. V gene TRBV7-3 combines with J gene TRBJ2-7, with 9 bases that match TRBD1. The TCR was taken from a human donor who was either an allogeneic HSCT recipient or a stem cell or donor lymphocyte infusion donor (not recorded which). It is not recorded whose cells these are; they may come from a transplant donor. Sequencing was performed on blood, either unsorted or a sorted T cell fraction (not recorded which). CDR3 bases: TGTGCCAGCAGCCTCGGGACAGGGAAGCACGAGCAGTACTTC. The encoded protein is CASSLGTGKHEQYF.